The clone carrying this TCR beta chain was observed a single time. This sample stems from a study of technical replicates of blood from several donors. V shed 0 bases and J shed 3 bases, with 14 bases lying between them. Per germline, CDR1 SGDLS and CDR2 YYNGEE. This CDR3 is built from 16 residues. Libraries were prepared by immunoSEQ multiplex PCR; TCRdb keeps only in-frame clonotypes and omits some of them. This sample has about 87,000 clones; approximately 95% occur once, and the top ten carry roughly 0.35%. This clonotype was sampled from a human donor in good health. The chain employs TRBV9 and TRBJ2-3, with D maybe TRBD1 (6 bases). The sample consisted of T cells isolated from PBMCs. CDR3 DNA: TGTGCCAGCAGCGTAGACGAGGGGGAGTCGACAGATACGCAGTATTTT. It translates to CASSVDEGESTDTQYF.